The rows below give T cell receptor beta chains drawn from one sample of a study of response to subunit inactivated influenza vaccine. TCRdb re-called the RT-PCR reads with MiXCR, one entry per CDR3 protein. This sample carries hundreds of thousands of distinct CDR3 sequences, 11% to 15% of them seen once, and the ten largest clones take approximately 7.6%. Source: PBMCs from blood, taken roughly 15 days before vaccination. The receptors were gathered from a man aged 50-59 years who received an inactivated influenza vaccine. Both conserved end residues are part of each CDR3. Fields, in order: clone size, V gene, D gene, J gene, CDR3 DNA, CDR3 protein. A D gene is named only where the DNA matches it firmly. Only some rows state a clone size, as once, few, many or a class for expanded clones.

>NA|TRBV4-2|NA|TRBJ2-1
TGTGCCAGCAGCCTCGACGGGGGCCGCGATGAGCAGTTCTTC
CASSLDGGRDEQFF
>NA|TRBV20-1|NA|TRBJ2-7
TGCAGTGCTAGATTCCCGAGGGCGTCGGTTTACTTC
CSARFPRASVYF
>many|TRBV6-2/TRBV6-3|NA|TRBJ1-1
TGTGCCAGCAGCTCAGTCAACACTGAAGCTTTCTTT
CASSSVNTEAFF
>NA|TRBV11-1|NA|TRBJ2-2
TGTGCCAGCAGCTCTAATACCGGGGGGCGCGGCACCGGGGAGCTGTTTTTT
CASSSNTGGRGTGELFF
>many|TRBV5-1|NA|TRBJ2-5
TGCGCCAGCAGCTTCGGACCCGGCGGTGAGACCCAGTACTTC
CASSFGPGGETQYF
>few|TRBV20-1|NA|TRBJ1-5
TGCAGTGCTAGAGTCTCTGAACTGGGGCCCCAGCATTTT
CSARVSELGPQHF
>few|TRBV7-2|NA|TRBJ2-2
TGTGCCAGCAGCTTAGAATCCAGGGCGAACACCGGGGAGCTGTTTTTT
CASSLESRANTGELFF
>NA|TRBV7-9|TRBD2|TRBJ2-1
TGTGCCAGCAGAATAGGACTAGCGGGGGGACTTTACAATGAGCAGTTCTTC
CASRIGLAGGLYNEQFF
>NA|TRBV5-1|NA|TRBJ2-1
TGCGCCAGCAGCCCGCAACCAGGGTCCGCCTACAATGAGCAGTTCTTC
CASSPQPGSAYNEQFF
>many|TRBV7-9|NA|TRBJ2-2
TGTGCCAGCGAGGGGCCGAACACCGGGGAGCTGTTTTTT
CASEGPNTGELFF
>few|TRBV7-7|TRBD2|TRBJ2-3
TGTGCCAGCAGCCCTCGCCTCGTAGCGGGAGGGCCAGATACGCAGTATTTT
CASSPRLVAGGPDTQYF
>few|TRBV15|TRBD2|TRBJ2-5
TGTGCCACCAGCAGAGATCTAGCGGGAGGACAGACCCAGTACTTC
CATSRDLAGGQTQYF
>NA|TRBV6-2/TRBV6-3|NA|TRBJ2-1
TGTGCCAGCAGATTGAGCTATGAGCAGTGCTTC
CASRLSYEQCF
>NA|TRBV20-1|TRBD1|TRBJ1-2
TGCAGTGCTAGCCCAGGGACAGCCGGGCATGGCTACACCTTC
CSASPGTAGHGYTF
>NA|TRBV20-1|TRBD1|TRBJ2-7
TGCAGTGCCCCAACCGGGACAGGTTACGAGCAGTACTTC
CSAPTGTGYEQYF
>NA|TRBV5-8|NA|TRBJ2-2
TGTGCCAGCAACAAAGGGGGGACCGGGGAGCTGTTTTTT
CASNKGGTGELFF
>many|TRBV5-1|TRBD1|TRBJ1-1
TGTGCCAGCAGTTCCGGGACAGGGGTTGCCGAAGCTTTCTTT
CASSSGTGVAEAFF
>NA|TRBV12-3/TRBV12-4|NA|TRBJ2-2
TGTGCCAGCACCCCCTGGGCAGGGGTAGCCGGGGAGCTGTTTTTT
CASTPWAGVAGELFF
>once|TRBV10-1|TRBD1|TRBJ2-2
TGCGCCAGCAGCCCGCGGGACAGGGACATGGGGGAGCTGTTTTTT
CASSPRDRDMGELFF
>NA|TRBV5-1|NA|TRBJ2-1
TGCGCCAGCAGCCGCTATGATGTAGGGCAGGGCTTCTTC
CASSRYDVGQGFF
>few|TRBV20-1|NA|TRBJ1-5
TGCAGTGCTAGAAGACAGGATAGCAATCAGCCCCAGCATTTT
CSARRQDSNQPQHF
>NA|TRBV25-1|NA|TRBJ1-4
TGTGCCAGCAGTGAATATATGGACACCGCAACTAATGAAAAACTGTTTTTT
CASSEYMDTATNEKLFF
>few|TRBV20-1|NA|TRBJ1-6
TGCAGTGTTCGTTCGTGGGCGAATTCACCCCTCCACTTT
CSVRSWANSPLHF
>few|TRBV20-1|TRBD2|TRBJ2-1
TGCAGTGCTAGAGCCGGGAGCGGGAACTACAATGAGCAGTTCTTC
CSARAGSGNYNEQFF